The clone carrying this T cell receptor (beta chain) showed up just a few times. Its matching antigen is unknown. This record comes from a study of human T cells and chemical hapten exposure. Findings and caveats of the study: Controls formed significantly fewer large CDR3 similarity clusters than expanded TCRs did.

TCRdb re-analysed the RACE reads in MiXCR, keeping a single row per CDR3 protein. The sample lists about 74,000 distinct CDR3 sequences; 12% to 15% were seen once. Time point given: pre-sensitization, week 0. Treatment in this sample: therapeutic diphenylcyclopropenone sensitization with weekly scalp DPC. Germline V gives CDR1 SQVTM, CDR2 ANQGSEA. V lost 5 bases to trimming and J lost 8 bases, with 16 bases between them. The CDR3 extends over 13 amino acids. V usage is TRBV29-1 and J usage is TRBJ2-1; D not resolved. The TCR was taken from a woman between 50 and 59 years old with alopecia areata. Some clones in this sample may be carry-over from other donors' samples. Sequenced here: whole blood, sampled in connection with sensitization to the hapten diphenylcyclopropenone (DPC). CDR3 protein: CSVPARVGDEQFF. Here the CDR3 DNA reads TGCAGCGTTCCTGCACGGGTTGGAGATGAGCAGTTCTTC.